The clone carrying this TCR beta chain has a handful of counts. In TCRdb, the 5' RACE reads were re-called with MiXCR into one record per CDR3 protein. The sample yields 70,000 to 75,000 distinct CDR3 sequences, 10% to 15% seen once. The V gene end was trimmed by 0 bases and the J gene end by 0 bases; junction bases not matched to a gene: 14. The CDR3 is 19 residues long. From germline, CDR1 is SGHKS and CDR2 YYEKEE (reference sequence). The data originate from a study of early T cells in non-severe SARS-CoV-2 infection. This chain connects TRBV5-5 to TRBJ1-1; 7 nucleotides align to TRBD1. The sequenced sample was whole blood. This clonotype originated in an adult who was a healthcare worker with PCR-confirmed SARS-CoV-2 infection or an uninfected control (not recorded which). The CDR3 region has the DNA TGTGCCAGCAGCTTGGACGAAGGGGGCGATTCAAGCCTGAACACTGAAGCTTTCTTT. Protein product: CASSLDEGGDSSLNTEAFF. The whole variable domain, remainder taken from reference TRBV5-5 and TRBJ1-1, is DAGVTQSPTHLIKTRGQQVTLRCSPISGHKSVSWYQQVLGQGPQFIFQYYEKEERGRGNFPDRFSARQFPNYSSELNVNALLLGDSALYLCASSLDEGGDSSLNTEAFFGQGTRLTVV.